This passage covers 21 T cell receptor beta chains from one sample sequenced in a study of T cells in Graves' hyperthyroidism and ophthalmopathy. TCR beta CDR3 regions were amplified from RNA. HTBI primers were used for first-round RT-PCR of the TCR CDR3. TCRdb fed the multiplex PCR reads into MiXCR, producing one record per CDR3 protein. The sample has 600,000 to 850,000 distinct CDR3 sequences, approximately 18% seen once. Specimen: blood. The receptor set was obtained from a woman aged 45-65 years with Graves' hyperthyroidism that later progressed to Graves' ophthalmopathy.

This clonotype was seen a handful of times. The V call is TRBV13, the J call TRBJ1-1, with D maybe TRBD1 (5 bases). Germline-derived CDR1 and CDR2 are PRHDT and FYEKMQ (reference sequence). The CDR3 runs 16 residues. The V end lost 3 bases, the J end lost 2 bases, and 16 bases lay between the germline ends. The CDR3 DNA follows: TGTGCCAGCAGCTTCCGCGGGGGGGGGGTAAACACTGAAGCTTTCTTT. Its translation is CASSFRGGGVNTEAFF.

This clonotype appeared a few times. J is TRBJ1-2 and V is TRBV12-3 or TRBV12-4, with 11 bases fitting TRBD1. V shed 7 bases and J 2 bases; nucleotides not matched to a gene: 3. The CDR3 covers 14 residues. DNA for the CDR3: TGTGCCAGCACGTGGACAGGGGGCAACTATGGCTACACCTTC. Translation: CASTWTGGNYGYTF.

The chain joins TRBV11-2 to TRBJ2-5, with D perhaps matching TRBD1 (7 bases). Germline V lookup: CDR1 SGHAT, CDR2 FQNNGV. CDR3 length: 16 amino acids. V lost 0 bases and J lost 2, with 13 bases in between. The chain's CDR3 is CASSLDRSGGQETQYF. The CDR3, as DNA: TGTGCCAGCAGCTTAGACCGTTCAGGGGGGCAAGAGACCCAGTACTTC.

At least ten counts were recorded for this clonotype. The chain has TRBV12-3 or TRBV12-4 and TRBJ2-7; no definite D call. The CDR3 is made up of 14 amino acids. The ends were cut back, 0 bases at V and 2 bases at J, with 8 bases in the middle. This CDR3 reads CASSLAYIPYEQYF. The CDR3 nucleotides are TGTGCCAGCAGTTTAGCGTACATCCCCTACGAGCAGTACTTC.

This clonotype has a count of ten or more. The chain couples TRBV3-1 to TRBJ1-2; a possible D gene is TRBD1 (6 bases). This CDR3 is built from 15 residues. Trimming shortened V by 3 bases and J by 6 bases, and 17 bases separated the two germline ends. Looked up from germline, CDR1 is LGHDT and CDR2 is YNNKEL (reference sequence). CDR3 region: CASSHPSQGINGYTF. CDR3 sequence (DNA): TGTGCCAGCAGCCACCCTTCCCAGGGGATTAATGGCTACACCTTC.

The genes are TRBV6-1 and TRBJ1-5; D ambiguous. This CDR3 has 16 amino acids. The germline V and J ends were trimmed by 6 bases and 0 bases, with 15 bases remaining between them. Germline-derived CDR1 and CDR2 are MNHNS and SASEGT. Here the CDR3 DNA reads TGTGCCAGCAGGGACCATGGCGACTATAGCAATCAGCCCCAGCATTTT. Protein product: CASRDHGDYSNQPQHF.

This clonotype was observed a few times. The genes are TRBV20-1 and TRBJ1-4; D not resolved. The CDR3 covers 17 residues. V was cut by 2 bases and J by 0 bases, with 16 bases left in between. Germline V gene lookup returns CDR1 DFQATT and CDR2 SNEGSKA (reference sequence). DNA for the CDR3: TGCAGTGCTAGACCACGGAGGGTAGGAACAACTAATGAAAAACTGTTTTTT. Translating gives CSARPRRVGTTNEKLFF.

This clonotype appeared many times. The chain couples TRBV7-9 to TRBJ1-1, with 7 bases identical to TRBD1. The CDR3 is 14 residues long. Germline loops: CDR1 SEHNR, CDR2 FQNEAQ (reference sequence). V lost 5 bases and J lost 4; bases outside the gene matches: 7. The CDR3 nucleotides are TGTGCCAGCAGCGCGGCTGGGACAGTCACTGAAGCTTTCTTT. It translates to CASSAAGTVTEAFF.

The genes are TRBV19 and TRBJ2-4; D is unclear. There are 16 residues in the CDR3. Germline CDR1 is LNHDA and CDR2 is SQIVND (reference sequence). V lost 0 bases and J 1 base, leaving 10 bases between the germline ends. The CDR3 region has the DNA TGTGCCAGTAGTATAGATGGGTGGATCGCCAAAAACATTCAGTACTTC. Translation: CASSIDGWIAKNIQYF.

The chain employs TRBV5-4 and TRBJ2-5; 8 bases fit TRBD2. Germline V gene lookup returns CDR1 SGHNT and CDR2 YYREEE (reference sequence). Losses at the gene ends were 0 bases for V and 2 bases for J; bases not matched to a gene: 6. The CDR3 extends over 16 amino acids. The CDR3 nucleotides read TGTGCCAGCAGCTTGGATGCGGGGGGCAGACAAGAGACCCAGTACTTC. Translated, it gives CASSLDAGGRQETQYF. Using reference TRBV5-4 and TRBJ2-5 for the parts outside the CDR3, the full variable domain is ETGVTQSPTHLIKTRGQQVTLRCSSQSGHNTVSWYQQALGQGPQFIFQYYREEENGRGNFPPRFSGLQFPNYSSELNVNALELDDSALYLCASSLDAGGRQETQYFGPGTRLLVL.

This clonotype was observed a few times. This sequence joins TRBV19 and TRBJ1-1; 7 nucleotides line up with TRBD1. CDR3 length equals 16 residues. The germline V gene has CDR1 LNHDA and CDR2 SQIVND (reference sequence). Trimming took 5 bases from V and 0 from J; bases not matched to a gene: 9. This chain's CDR3 is CASSRRQGTMNTEAFF. The DNA of the CDR3 is TGTGCCAGTAGTCGCCGACAGGGCACCATGAACACTGAAGCTTTCTTT.

A remark on this clonotype: This may come from a read error, since a much larger clone is one base off. CDR3 protein: CASSYALNTEAFF. CDR3 DNA sequence: TGTGCCAGCAGTTACGCTCTGAACACTGAAGCTTTCTTT. V is TRBV6-5 and J is TRBJ1-1; no clear D. In germline, CDR1 is MNHEY, CDR2 SVGAGI. This CDR3 region has 13 residues. Trimming took off 2 bases at V and 0 bases at J, with 4 bases between the two ends.

V and J are TRBV6-1 and TRBJ2-5, with 9 bases identical to TRBD1. This CDR3 has 13 amino acids. Per germline, CDR1 MNHNS and CDR2 SASEGT. Unmatched junction bases numbered 4, after V lost 8 bases and J lost 3 bases. The CDR3 DNA sequence: TGTGCCAGCGGGACAGGGTTGAAAGAGACCCAGTACTTC. Encoded protein: CASGTGLKETQYF.

This clonotype occurred many times. The V call is TRBV13, the J call TRBJ2-5, with TRBD1 identical over 7 bases. Germline-derived CDR1 and CDR2 are PRHDT and FYEKMQ (reference sequence). The CDR3 runs to 14 residues. With V trimmed by 5 bases and J by 1 base, 4 bases remained unmatched. The chain's CDR3 is CASSHRDSQETQYF. CDR3 DNA sequence: TGTGCCAGCAGCCATAGGGACAGCCAAGAGACCCAGTACTTC.

This clonotype occurred a few times. The chain carries TRBV19 and TRBJ2-3, with a tentative D call TRBD2 (7 bases). The CDR3 runs 15 residues. Between the trimmed V and J ends, which lost 9 bases and 6 bases, there was a span of 22 bases. Germline V CDR1 and CDR2: LNHDA, SQIVND (reference sequence). CDR3 sequence (DNA): TGTGCCAGCGCCAGGGGCGGGGGAACCGCGGATACGCAGTATTTT. Its translation is CASARGGGTADTQYF.

This clonotype was counted ten times or more. This sequence joins TRBV3-1 and TRBJ1-1, with D perhaps matching TRBD1 (5 bases). This CDR3 has 17 amino acids. Germline assignment: CDR1 LGHDT and CDR2 YNNKEL (reference sequence). Between the trimmed V and J ends, which lost 1 base and 3 bases, there was a span of 18 bases. CDR3 nucleotide sequence: TGTGCCAGCAGCCAAGTAATCCGACAGTTTGCGGACACTGAAGCTTTCTTT. Protein sequence: CASSQVIRQFADTEAFF.

This clonotype was picked up many times. The chain recombines TRBV2 with TRBJ2-7, with TRBD1 identical over 9 bases. V lost 6 bases and J lost 2; bases outside the gene matches: 5. From germline, CDR1 is SNHLY and CDR2 FYNNEI. This CDR3 contains 14 residues. CDR3 protein: CASRAGQGTYEQYF. DNA for the CDR3: TGTGCCAGCAGGGCCGGACAGGGGACCTACGAGCAGTACTTC.

This clonotype came up a few times. This sequence joins TRBV3-1 and TRBJ2-1; 9 positions match TRBD2. Germline CDR1 is LGHDT and CDR2 is YNNKEL (reference sequence). The CDR3 has 17 amino acids. V shed 0 bases, J shed 4 bases, and the junction held 7 bases outside the gene matches. The CDR3 sequence is CASSQDRGGGAYNEQFF. The DNA for the CDR3 is TGTGCCAGCAGCCAAGATCGGGGCGGGGGGGCGTACAATGAGCAGTTCTTC.

About this clonotype itself: One end of the junction fails to match germline, which may point to a read error. The chain combines TRBV7-2 with TRBJ1-2; D is possibly TRBD1 (6 bases). The CDR3 consists of 16 residues. Germline CDR1 SGHTA, CDR2 FQGNSA. The CDR3 bases are TGCGCCAGCAGCCAGAGGGGGGGAGGGGACTCCTATGGCTACACCTTC. Translation gives CASSQRGGGDSYGYTF.

This clonotype was seen a few times. V gene TRBV6-5 combines with J gene TRBJ1-4, with D possibly TRBD1 on 5 matching bases. Germline V gives CDR1 MNHEY, CDR2 SVGAGI. The germline V and J ends were trimmed by 0 bases and 2 bases, with 10 bases remaining between them. The length of the CDR3 is 16 residues. The CDR3: CASSYSSGHTNEKLFF. DNA for the CDR3: TGTGCCAGCAGTTACTCGTCGGGGCACACTAATGAAAAACTGTTTTTT.

This clonotype was detected ten times or more. The chain carries TRBV7-3 and TRBJ2-1; 11 nucleotides line up with TRBD1. V shed 5 bases, J shed 7 bases, and the junction held 10 bases outside the gene matches. The CDR3 consists of 16 residues. The germline gives CDR1 SGHTA, CDR2 FQGTGA. The CDR3: CASSRERTGGWNEQFF. CDR3 coding DNA: TGTGCCAGCAGCCGAGAAAGGACAGGGGGCTGGAATGAGCAGTTCTTC.